These 5 T cell receptor beta chains were sequenced from one sample in a study of HIV-infected patients and healthy controls. TCRdb independently ran MiXCR on the 5' RACE reads; one entry per CDR3 protein. The sample records 18,000 or so distinct CDR3 sequences, approximately 18% being singletons. The material sequenced was CD8+ T cells from blood. The receptors originated from a human donor in good health.

V usage is TRBV10-3 and J usage is TRBJ2-7; 12 nucleotides agree with TRBD1. V lost 4 bases, J lost 2 bases, and 6 bases stayed unmatched. The length of the CDR3 is 16 residues. Germline assignment: CDR1 ENHRY and CDR2 SYGVKD. The CDR3 is CAISALGQGATYEQYF. The DNA of the CDR3 is TGTGCCATCAGTGCGTTGGGACAGGGGGCCACCTACGAGCAGTACTTC.

This clonotype turned up a few times. The V gene is TRBV7-8, the J gene TRBJ1-4; no firm D call. The CDR3 covers 17 residues. V dropped 2 bases and J dropped 8 bases, with 21 bases sitting between them. Germline V CDR1 and CDR2: SGHVS, FQNEAQ. This CDR3 is CASSLLPTGLLGEKLFF. In DNA form, the CDR3 reads TGTGCCAGCAGCTTATTACCGACGGGCTTATTGGGGGAAAAACTGTTTTTT.

The chain is built from TRBV2 and TRBJ1-1; D gene ambiguous. Trimming removed 5 bases from V and 1 base from J, with 14 bases in between. This CDR3 is 15 amino acids long. CDR1 and CDR2 from the germline V gene are SNHLY and FYNNEI. The CDR3 sequence: CASSHRAARNTEAFF. The CDR3 region has the DNA TGTGCCAGCAGTCACCGGGCCGCTAGGAACACTGAAGCTTTCTTT.

The rearrangement joins TRBV9 to TRBJ1-5, with 8 bases that match TRBD1. The V gene end was trimmed by 3 bases and the J gene end by 2 bases; junction bases not matched to a gene: 7. This CDR3 region has 16 residues. Germline CDR1 reads SGDLS; CDR2 reads YYNGEE. The DNA for the CDR3 is TGTGCCAGCAGCGGAGGACAGGGAAGCGGCAATCAGCCCCAGCATTTT. This encodes CASSGGQGSGNQPQHF.

This chain joins TRBV5-6 and TRBJ2-1; 7 bases fit TRBD2. After removal of 1 base from V and 15 bases from J, the junction contained 4 bases not matched to a gene. The CDR3 covers 11 residues. The germline CDR1 and CDR2 sequences are SGHDT and YYEEEE. CDR3 amino acids: CASSLRGGPFF. The CDR3 nucleotides are TGTGCCAGCAGCTTGAGGGGAGGGCCGTTCTTC.